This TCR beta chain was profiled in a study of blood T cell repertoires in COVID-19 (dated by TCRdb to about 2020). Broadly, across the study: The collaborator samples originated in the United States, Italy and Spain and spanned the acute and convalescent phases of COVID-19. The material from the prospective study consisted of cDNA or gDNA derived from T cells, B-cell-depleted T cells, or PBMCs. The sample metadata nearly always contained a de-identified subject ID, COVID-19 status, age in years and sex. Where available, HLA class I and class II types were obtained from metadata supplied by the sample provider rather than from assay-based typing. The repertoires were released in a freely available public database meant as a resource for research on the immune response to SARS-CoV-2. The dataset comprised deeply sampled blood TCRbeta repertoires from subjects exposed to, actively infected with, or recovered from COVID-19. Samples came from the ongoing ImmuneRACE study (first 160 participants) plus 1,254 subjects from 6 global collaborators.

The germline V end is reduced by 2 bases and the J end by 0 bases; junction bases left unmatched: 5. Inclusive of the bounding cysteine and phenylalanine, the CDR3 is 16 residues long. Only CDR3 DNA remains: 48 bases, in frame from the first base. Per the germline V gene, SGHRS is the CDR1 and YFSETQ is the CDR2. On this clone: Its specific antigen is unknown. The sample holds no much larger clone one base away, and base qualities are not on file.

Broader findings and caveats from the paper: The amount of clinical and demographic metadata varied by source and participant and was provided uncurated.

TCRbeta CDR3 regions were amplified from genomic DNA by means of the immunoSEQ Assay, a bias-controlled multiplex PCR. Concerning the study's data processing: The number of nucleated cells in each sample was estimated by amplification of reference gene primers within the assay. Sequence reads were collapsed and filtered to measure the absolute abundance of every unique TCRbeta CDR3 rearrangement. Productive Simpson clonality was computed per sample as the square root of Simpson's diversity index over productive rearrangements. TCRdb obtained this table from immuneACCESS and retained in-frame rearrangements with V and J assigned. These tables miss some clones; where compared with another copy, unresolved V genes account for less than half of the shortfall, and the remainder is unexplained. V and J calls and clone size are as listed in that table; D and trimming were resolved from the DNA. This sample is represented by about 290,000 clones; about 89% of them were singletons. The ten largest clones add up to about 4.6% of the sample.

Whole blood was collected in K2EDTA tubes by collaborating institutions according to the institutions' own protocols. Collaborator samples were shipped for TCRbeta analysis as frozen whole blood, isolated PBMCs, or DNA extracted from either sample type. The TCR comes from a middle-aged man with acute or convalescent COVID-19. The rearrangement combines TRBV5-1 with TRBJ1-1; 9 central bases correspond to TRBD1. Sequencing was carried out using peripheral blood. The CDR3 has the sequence CASSLGTGRMNTEAFF. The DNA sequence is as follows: TGCGCCAGCAGCTTAGGGACAGGGCGAATGAACACTGAAGCTTTCTTT.